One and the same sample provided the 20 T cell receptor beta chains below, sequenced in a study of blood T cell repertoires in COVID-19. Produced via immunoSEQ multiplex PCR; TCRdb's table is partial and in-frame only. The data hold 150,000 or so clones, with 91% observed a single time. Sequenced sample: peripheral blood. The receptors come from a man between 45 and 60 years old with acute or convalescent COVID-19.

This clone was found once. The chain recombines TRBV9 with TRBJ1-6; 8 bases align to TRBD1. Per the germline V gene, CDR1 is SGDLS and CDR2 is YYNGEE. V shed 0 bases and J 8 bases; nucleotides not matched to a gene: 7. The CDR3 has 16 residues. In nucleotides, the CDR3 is TGTGCCAGCAGCGTAGCTGTGACAGGGGCCGATTCACCCCTCCACTTT. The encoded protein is CASSVAVTGADSPLHF. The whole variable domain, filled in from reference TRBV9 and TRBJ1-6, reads DSGVTQTPKHLITATGQRVTLRCSPRSGDLSVYWYQQSLDQGLQFLIQYYNGEERAKGNILERFSAQQFPDLHSELNLSSLELGDSALYFCASSVAVTGADSPLHFGNGTRLTVT.

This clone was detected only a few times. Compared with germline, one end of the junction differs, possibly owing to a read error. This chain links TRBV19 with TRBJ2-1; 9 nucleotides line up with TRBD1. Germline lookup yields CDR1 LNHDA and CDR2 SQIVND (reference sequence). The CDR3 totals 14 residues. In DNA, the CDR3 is TGTGCCAGTAGTAGGGGACAGGGTGTTAATGAGTTGGTCTTC. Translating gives CASSRGQGVNELVF.

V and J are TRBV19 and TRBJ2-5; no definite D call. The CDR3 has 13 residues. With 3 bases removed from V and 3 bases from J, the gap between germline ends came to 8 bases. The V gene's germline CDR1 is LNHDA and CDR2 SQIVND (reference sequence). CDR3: CASSMAEEETQYF. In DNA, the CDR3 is TGTGCCAGTAGTATGGCAGAAGAAGAGACCCAGTACTTC. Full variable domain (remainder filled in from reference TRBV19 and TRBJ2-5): DGGITQSPKYLFRKEGQNVTLSCEQNLNHDAMYWYRQDPGQGLRLIYYSQIVNDFQKGDIAEGYSVSREKKESFPLTVTSAQKNPTAFYLCASSMAEEETQYFGPGTRLLVL.

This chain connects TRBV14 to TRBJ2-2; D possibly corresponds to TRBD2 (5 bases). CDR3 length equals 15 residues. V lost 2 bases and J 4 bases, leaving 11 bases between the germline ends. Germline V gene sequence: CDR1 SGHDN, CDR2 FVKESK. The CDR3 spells CASSQTWEFTGELFF. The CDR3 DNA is TGTGCCAGCAGCCAAACATGGGAGTTCACCGGGGAGCTGTTTTTT.

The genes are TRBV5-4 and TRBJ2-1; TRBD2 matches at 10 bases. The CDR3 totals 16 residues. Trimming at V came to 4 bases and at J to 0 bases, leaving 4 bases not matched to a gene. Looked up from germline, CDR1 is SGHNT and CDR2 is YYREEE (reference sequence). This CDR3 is CASSPSGGDSYNEQFF. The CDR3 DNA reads TGTGCCAGCAGCCCAAGCGGGGGGGACTCCTACAATGAGCAGTTCTTC.

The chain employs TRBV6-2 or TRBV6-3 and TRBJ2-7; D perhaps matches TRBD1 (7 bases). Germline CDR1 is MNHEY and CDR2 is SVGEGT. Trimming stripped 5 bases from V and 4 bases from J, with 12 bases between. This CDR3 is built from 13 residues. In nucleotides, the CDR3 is TGTGCCAGCAGTCCGGGGGACAGTTACGAGCAGTACTTC. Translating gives CASSPGDSYEQYF.

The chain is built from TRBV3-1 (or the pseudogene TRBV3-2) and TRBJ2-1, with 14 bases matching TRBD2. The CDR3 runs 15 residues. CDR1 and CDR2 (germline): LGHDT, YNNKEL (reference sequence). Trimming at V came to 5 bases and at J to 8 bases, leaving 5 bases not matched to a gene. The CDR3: CASSTGLAGADEQFF. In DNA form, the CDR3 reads TGTGCCAGCAGCACGGGACTAGCGGGAGCCGATGAGCAGTTCTTC.

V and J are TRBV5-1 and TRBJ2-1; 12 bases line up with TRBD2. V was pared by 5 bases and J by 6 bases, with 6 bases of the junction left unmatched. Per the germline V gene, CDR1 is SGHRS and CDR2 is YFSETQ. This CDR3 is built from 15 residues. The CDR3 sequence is CASRSGLAGLNEQFF. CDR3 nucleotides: TGCGCCAGCAGATCTGGACTAGCGGGGCTCAATGAGCAGTTCTTC.

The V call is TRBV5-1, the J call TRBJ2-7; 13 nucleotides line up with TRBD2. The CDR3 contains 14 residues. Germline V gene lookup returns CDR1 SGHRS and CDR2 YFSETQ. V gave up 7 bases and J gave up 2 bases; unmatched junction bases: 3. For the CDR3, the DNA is TGCGCCAGCCGCGGACTAGCGGGAGCCTACGAGCAGTACTTC. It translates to CASRGLAGAYEQYF.

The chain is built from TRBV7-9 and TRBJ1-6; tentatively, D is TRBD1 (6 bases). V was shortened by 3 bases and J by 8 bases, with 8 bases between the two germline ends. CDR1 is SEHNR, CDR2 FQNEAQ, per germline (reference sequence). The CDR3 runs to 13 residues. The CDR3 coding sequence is TGTGCCAGCAGCTTGGCAGGGGATTCACCCCTCCACTTT. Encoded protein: CASSLAGDSPLHF.

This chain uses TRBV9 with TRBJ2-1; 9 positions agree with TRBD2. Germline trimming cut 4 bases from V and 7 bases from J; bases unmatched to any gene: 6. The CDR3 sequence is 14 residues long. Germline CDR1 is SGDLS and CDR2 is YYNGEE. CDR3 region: CASSPGTSRNEQFF. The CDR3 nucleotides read TGTGCCAGCAGCCCCGGGACTAGCAGAAATGAGCAGTTCTTC.

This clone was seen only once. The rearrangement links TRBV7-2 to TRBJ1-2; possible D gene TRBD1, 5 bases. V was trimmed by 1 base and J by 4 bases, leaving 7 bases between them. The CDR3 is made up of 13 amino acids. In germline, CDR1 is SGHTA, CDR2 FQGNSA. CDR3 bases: TGTGCCAGCAGCTTAGTTGGGGCCTATGGCTACACCTTC. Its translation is CASSLVGAYGYTF. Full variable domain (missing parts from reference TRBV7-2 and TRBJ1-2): GAGVSQSPSNKVTEKGKDVELRCDPISGHTALYWYRQSLGQGLEFLIYFQGNSAPDKSGLPSDRFSAERTGGSVSTLTIQRTQQEDSAVYLCASSLVGAYGYTFGSGTRLTVV.

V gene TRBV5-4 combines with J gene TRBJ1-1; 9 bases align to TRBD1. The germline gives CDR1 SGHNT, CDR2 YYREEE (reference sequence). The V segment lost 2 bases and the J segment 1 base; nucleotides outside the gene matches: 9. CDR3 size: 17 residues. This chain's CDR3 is CASSFDTPGQGNTEAFF. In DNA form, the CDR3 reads TGTGCCAGCAGCTTTGACACCCCGGGACAGGGGAACACTGAAGCTTTCTTT.

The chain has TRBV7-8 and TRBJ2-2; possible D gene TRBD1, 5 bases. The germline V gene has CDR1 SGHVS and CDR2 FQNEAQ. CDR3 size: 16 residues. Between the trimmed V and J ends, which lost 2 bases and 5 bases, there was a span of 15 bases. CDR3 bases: TGTGCCAGCAGCTTACGGATGGGGCTCGGGACCGGGGAGCTGTTTTTT. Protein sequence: CASSLRMGLGTGELFF.

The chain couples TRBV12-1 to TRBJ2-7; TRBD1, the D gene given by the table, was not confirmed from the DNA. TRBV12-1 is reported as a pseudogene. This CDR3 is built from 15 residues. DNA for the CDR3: TGTGCCAGCAGCTCCAAGACAGGGAAAGACTACGAGCAGTACGTC. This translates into CASSSKTGKDYEQYV.

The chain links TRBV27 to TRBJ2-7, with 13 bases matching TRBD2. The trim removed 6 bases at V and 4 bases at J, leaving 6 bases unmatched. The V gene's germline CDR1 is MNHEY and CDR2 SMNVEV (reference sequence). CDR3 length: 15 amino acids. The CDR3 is CASSPGLAGAYEQYF. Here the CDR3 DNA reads TGTGCCAGCAGCCCAGGACTAGCGGGAGCTTACGAGCAGTACTTC.

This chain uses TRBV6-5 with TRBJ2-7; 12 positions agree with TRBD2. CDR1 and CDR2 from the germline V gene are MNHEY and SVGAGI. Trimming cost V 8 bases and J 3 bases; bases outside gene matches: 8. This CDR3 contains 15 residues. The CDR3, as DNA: TGTGCCAGCCGAGTACTAGCGGGGGGCCACTACGAGCAGTACGTC. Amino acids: CASRVLAGGHYEQYV.

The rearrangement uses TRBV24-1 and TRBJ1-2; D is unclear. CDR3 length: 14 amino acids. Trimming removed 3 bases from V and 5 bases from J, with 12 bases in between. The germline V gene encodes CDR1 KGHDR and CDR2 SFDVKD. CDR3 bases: TGTGCCACCAGTGATGATATGACGGGGTATGGCTACACCTTC. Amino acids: CATSDDMTGYGYTF.

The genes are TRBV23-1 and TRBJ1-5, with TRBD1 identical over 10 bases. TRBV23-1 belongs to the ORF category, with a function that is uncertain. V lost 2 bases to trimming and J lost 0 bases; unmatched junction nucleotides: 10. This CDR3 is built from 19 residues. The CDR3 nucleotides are TGCGCCAGCAGTCAACCGGGACAGGGGATCGATAATAGCAATCAGCCCCAGCATTTT. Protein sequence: CASSQPGQGIDNSNQPQHF.

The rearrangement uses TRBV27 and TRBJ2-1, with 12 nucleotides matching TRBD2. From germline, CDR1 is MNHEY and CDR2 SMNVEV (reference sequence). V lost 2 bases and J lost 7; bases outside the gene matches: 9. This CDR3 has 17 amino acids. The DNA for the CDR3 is TGTGCCAGCAGTTTACCCTACTCTAGCGGGGGGGCGAATGAGCAGTTCTTC. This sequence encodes CASSLPYSSGGANEQFF.